The next 31 T cell receptor beta chains were all read from a single sample in a study of vaccination effects on CD4 cells after COVID-19. For these TCRs, the target antigens are not known. CD4+ T cell isolation took place after approximately 11 days of culture. Every participant took two doses of the BNT162b2 or mRNA-1273 vaccine. TCRdb's table, derived via immunoSEQ multiplex PCR, lists solely in-frame clones and lacks some. The data contain 65,000 to 90,000 clones, roughly 73% of them singletons. This specimen was CD4+ T cells from PBMCs cultured without peptide, taken after COVID-19 vaccination. The receptors here all came from a human donor who received a COVID-19 vaccine.

This clone turned up a few times. The chain employs TRBV7-2 and TRBJ1-2; 7 nucleotides align to TRBD1. The CDR3 has 16 residues. CDR1 SGHTA and CDR2 FQGNSA come from the germline V gene. The V gene end was trimmed by 2 bases and the J gene end by 4 bases; junction bases not matched to a gene: 10. The CDR3 reads CASSLRTRQGVYGYTF. The DNA of the CDR3 is TGTGCCAGCAGCTTACGGACGAGGCAGGGGGTCTATGGCTACACCTTC.

The chain combines TRBV19 with TRBJ2-1, with D maybe TRBD2 (6 bases). There are 14 residues in the CDR3. Trimming cost V 3 bases and J 10 bases, with 16 bases left between them. The germline V gene encodes CDR1 LNHDA and CDR2 SQIVND (reference sequence). The CDR3 region is CASSMSRDWEEQFF. In nucleotides, the CDR3 is TGTGCCAGTAGTATGAGCCGGGACTGGGAAGAGCAGTTCTTC.

By sample share, this clone is medium-sized (0.01 to 0.1%). The rearrangement links TRBV7-2 to TRBJ2-1; tentatively, D is TRBD1 (6 bases). The germline V gene encodes CDR1 SGHTA and CDR2 FQGNSA. The V gene lost 10 bases and the J gene lost 5 bases, with 12 bases spanning the gap. This CDR3 comprises 12 residues. The CDR3 region is CATSTGNNEQFF. CDR3 DNA sequence: TGTGCCACGAGTACAGGGAACAATGAGCAGTTCTTC. The full variable domain, its missing parts supplied by reference TRBV7-2 and TRBJ2-1, is GAGVSQSPSNKVTEKGKDVELRCDPISGHTALYWYRQSLGQGLEFLIYFQGNSAPDKSGLPSDRFSAERTGGSVSTLTIQRTQQEDSAVYLCATSTGNNEQFFGPGTRLTVL.

The chain employs TRBV6-5 and TRBJ1-1, with D possibly TRBD1 on 5 matching bases. The CDR3 consists of 14 residues. V was shortened by 0 bases and J by 6 bases, with 11 bases between the two germline ends. Germline values: CDR1 MNHEY, CDR2 SVGAGI. CDR3 loop: CASSYSGVRAEAFF. CDR3 DNA: TGTGCCAGCAGTTACTCAGGGGTGCGAGCTGAAGCTTTCTTT.

V gene TRBV28 combines with J gene TRBJ1-2, with D hard to call. The V gene lost 2 bases and the J gene lost 8 bases, with 9 bases spanning the gap. This CDR3 is 12 amino acids long. Germline assignment: CDR1 MDHEN and CDR2 SYDVKM. DNA of the CDR3: TGTGCCAGCAGTTTAGGACGACGGGGCTACACCTTC. Protein sequence: CASSLGRRGYTF.

This clone has a single count. V usage is TRBV5-1 and J usage is TRBJ2-2; 13 bases map to TRBD2. V lost 4 bases and J lost 5; bases outside the gene matches: 8. CDR1 and CDR2 (germline): SGHRS, YFSETQ. CDR3 length equals 17 residues. The CDR3 DNA reads TGCGCCAGCAGCCCCCAACTAGCGGGGGGGCCTACCGGGGAGCTGTTTTTT. It codes for CASSPQLAGGPTGELFF. Drawing the rest from reference TRBV5-1 and TRBJ2-2, the complete variable domain is KAGVTQTPRYLIKTRGQQVTLSCSPISGHRSVSWYQQTPGQGLQFLFEYFSETQRNKGNFPGRFSGRQFSNSRSEMNVSTLELGDSALYLCASSPQLAGGPTGELFFGEGSRLTVL.

The rearrangement joins TRBV14 to TRBJ1-1; D might be TRBD1 (5 bases). CDR1 and CDR2 (germline): SGHDN, FVKESK. Trimming cost V 2 bases and J 4 bases, with 17 bases left between them. CDR3 length equals 16 residues. CDR3 DNA sequence: TGTGCCAGCAGCCAAACCGGGACTCCATCGGCCACTGAAGCTTTCTTT. It codes for CASSQTGTPSATEAFF. Complete variable domain (other parts from reference TRBV14 and TRBJ1-1): EAGVTQFPSHSVIEKGQTVTLRCDPISGHDNLYWYRRVMGKEIKFLLHFVKESKQDESGMPNNRFLAERTGGTYSTLKVQPAELEDSGVYFCASSQTGTPSATEAFFGQGTRLTVV.

V is TRBV13 and J is TRBJ2-5, with D possibly matching TRBD1 (5 bases). From germline, CDR1 is PRHDT and CDR2 FYEKMQ (reference sequence). V lost 5 bases and J 4 bases, leaving 20 bases between the germline ends. CDR3 length: 16 residues. CDR3 nucleotide sequence: TGTGCCAGCAGCCAGACCACTGACAGCTCCCTAGAGACCCAGTACTTC. Translation: CASSQTTDSSLETQYF. Complete variable domain (other parts from reference TRBV13 and TRBJ2-5): AAGVIQSPRHLIKEKRETATLKCYPIPRHDTVYWYQQGPGQDPQFLISFYEKMQSDKGSIPDRFSAQQFSDYHSELNMSSLELGDSALYFCASSQTTDSSLETQYFGPGTRLLVL.

J is TRBJ1-6 and V is TRBV18; tentatively, D is TRBD1 (6 bases). CDR1 and CDR2 (germline): KGHSH, LQKENI. V gave up 2 bases and J gave up 7 bases, with 21 bases separating them. The CDR3 has 18 residues. For the CDR3, the DNA is TGTGCCAGCTCACCAATCGGGCCTCCCGGCAGGGGAAATTCACCCCTCCACTTT. It encodes CASSPIGPPGRGNSPLHF.

The chain recombines TRBV29-1 with TRBJ2-3; D possibly corresponds to TRBD2 (6 bases). The CDR3 loop spans 13 amino acids. Germline CDR1 is SQVTM and CDR2 is ANQGSEA. Trimming removed 6 bases at V and 6 bases at J, with 16 bases between. The CDR3 coding sequence is TGCAGCGTCCCCTTGGAGGGTTGGGATACGCAGTATTTT. Its protein product is CSVPLEGWDTQYF.

V usage is TRBV12-3 or TRBV12-4 and J usage is TRBJ1-1; D remains ambiguous. CDR3 size: 13 residues. V dropped 3 bases and J dropped 2 bases, with 7 bases sitting between them. The CDR3 DNA sequence: TGTGCCAGCAGTTTCTCCACCAACACTGAAGCTTTCTTT. It yields the protein CASSFSTNTEAFF.

Only one count was recorded for this clone. The chain carries TRBV5-1 and TRBJ2-5; 10 bases agree with TRBD1. The CDR3 contains 15 residues. J lost 4 bases, V lost 4 bases, and 7 bases had no gene match. Germline V lookup: CDR1 SGHRS, CDR2 YFSETQ. The CDR3 DNA reads TGCGCCAGCAGCAATTTAGGACAGGGGGGAGAGACCCAGTACTTC. This gives the protein CASSNLGQGGETQYF.

This clone came up once. V is TRBV6-6 and J is TRBJ1-6; 9 bases are a match to TRBD1. The germline CDR1 and CDR2 sequences are MNHNY and SVGAGI (reference sequence). Unmatched junction bases numbered 5, after V lost 6 bases and J lost 5 bases. The CDR3 has 15 residues. The CDR3 nucleotides read TGTGCCAGCAGCGAGGGGGACAGGGATAATTCACCCCTCCACTTT. Residues: CASSEGDRDNSPLHF.

This clone was seen once. J is TRBJ2-2 and V is TRBV5-1; D gene unclear. This CDR3 region has 17 residues. Per germline, CDR1 SGHRS and CDR2 YFSETQ. The V and J ends lost 0 bases and 1 base respectively, with 13 bases between them. The CDR3 region has the DNA TGCGCCAGCAGCTTGGTTGTTTTGTCAGGGAACACCGGGGAGCTGTTTTTT. As protein: CASSLVVLSGNTGELFF.

The chain joins TRBV5-6 to TRBJ1-6; maybe TRBD1 (6 bases). Germline CDR1 is SGHDT and CDR2 is YYEEEE. The germline V and J ends were trimmed by 1 base and 8 bases, with 13 bases remaining between them. The CDR3 covers 15 residues. CDR3 sequence reads: CASSLMVRGYSPLHF. The CDR3 DNA sequence: TGTGCCAGCAGCTTGATGGTCAGGGGATATTCACCCCTCCACTTT. Variable domain in full (rest from reference TRBV5-6 and TRBJ1-6): DAGVTQSPTHLIKTRGQQVTLRCSPKSGHDTVSWYQQALGQGPQFIFQYYEEEERQRGNFPDRFSGHQFPNYSSELNVNALLLGDSALYLCASSLMVRGYSPLHFGNGTRLTVT.

The DNA for the CDR3 is TGCGCCAGCAGCCACCCCGGACAGGGACCAGAGACCCAGTACTTC. Protein product: CASSHPGQGPETQYF. The chain combines TRBV4-1 with TRBJ2-5; TRBD1 matches 8 bases. V was pared by 3 bases and J by 4 bases, with 7 bases of the junction left unmatched. The CDR3 spans 15 residues. CDR1 is MGHRA, CDR2 YSYEKL, per germline.

This chain uses TRBV12-5 with TRBJ1-2; 8 nucleotides line up with TRBD1. CDR3 length: 14 amino acids. Germline CDR1 reads LGHNT; CDR2 reads FRNRAP. With 8 bases clipped from V and 3 bases from J, the junction kept 8 bases outside the gene matches. CDR3 amino acids: CASFPGTGHYGYTF. The CDR3 bases are TGTGCTAGTTTTCCCGGGACAGGACACTATGGCTACACCTTC.

CDR3 protein: CSASIRESVRSYNEQFF. The CDR3, as DNA: TGCAGTGCTAGTATCCGAGAAAGCGTGAGGTCCTACAATGAGCAGTTCTTC. This rearrangement joins TRBV20-1 to TRBJ2-1; D remains ambiguous. Trimming removed 3 bases from V and 1 base from J, with 19 bases in between. The germline V gene has CDR1 DFQATT and CDR2 SNEGSKA (reference sequence). The CDR3 contains 17 residues.

The chain couples TRBV6-1 to TRBJ2-3; D possibly corresponds to TRBD1 (6 bases). The V end was cut by 0 bases, the J end by 5 bases, with 15 bases between. The CDR3 is 16 amino acids. In germline, CDR1 is MNHNS, CDR2 SASEGT. The DNA of the CDR3 is TGTGCCAGCAGTGAAGCACAGGGAGTCGTAAGAGATACGCAGTATTTT. It codes for CASSEAQGVVRDTQYF.

This chain joins TRBV3-1 (or the pseudogene TRBV3-2) and TRBJ2-5; D call uncertain. This CDR3 is built from 14 residues. V lost 1 base, J lost 5 bases, and 11 bases lay in between. Germline V CDR1 and CDR2: LGHDT, YNNKEL (reference sequence). Written as DNA, the CDR3 is TGTGCCAGCAGCCAAGGAGCCCGGTGGGAGACCCAGTACTTC. Protein: CASSQGARWETQYF.

This clone was counted ten times or more. V is TRBV28 and J is TRBJ2-5; 9 nucleotides agree with TRBD1. CDR1 and CDR2 (germline): MDHEN, SYDVKM. The CDR3 loop spans 16 amino acids. Trimming removed 2 bases from V and 2 bases from J; junction bases left unmatched: 6. The CDR3 DNA reads as TGTGCCAGCAGTTTACTAGGGACAGGGTCGCAAGAGACCCAGTACTTC. Residues: CASSLLGTGSQETQYF.

This clone was detected a few times. The chain carries TRBV6-1 and TRBJ1-4, with D hard to call. The CDR3 has 15 amino acids. Trimming removed 3 bases at V and 4 bases at J, with 12 bases between. Looked up from germline, CDR1 is MNHNS and CDR2 is SASEGT. The CDR3 loop is CASSDGRLNNEKLFF. The CDR3 DNA reads as TGTGCCAGCAGTGATGGTCGTTTGAATAATGAAAAACTGTTTTTT.

The genes are TRBV6-6 and TRBJ2-5; 9 nucleotides match TRBD2. The CDR3 covers 16 residues. In germline, CDR1 is MNHNY, CDR2 SVGAGI (reference sequence). Losses at the gene ends were 4 bases for V and 2 bases for J; bases not matched to a gene: 8. The CDR3 reads CASSLAGEGVQETQYF. Written as DNA, the CDR3 is TGTGCCAGCAGTTTAGCGGGGGAAGGGGTACAAGAGACCCAGTACTTC.

This clone was detected only once. The rearrangement links TRBV7-2 to TRBJ1-4; the D is unclear. CDR3 length: 14 residues. CDR1 is SGHTA, CDR2 FQGNSA, per germline. Trimming removed 0 bases at V and 5 bases at J, with 7 bases between. The CDR3 nucleotides read TGTGCCAGCAGCTTAGCGGGGATAAATGAAAAACTGTTTTTT. It is translated as CASSLAGINEKLFF.

This clone was counted only a few times. The rearrangement links TRBV7-3 to TRBJ2-1, with D possibly matching TRBD2 (6 bases). CDR3 length: 13 amino acids. V was shortened by 2 bases and J by 5 bases, with 7 bases between the two germline ends. Germline values: CDR1 SGHTA, CDR2 FQGTGA. The CDR3 DNA reads as TGTGCCAGCAGCTTAGCGGGGAACAATGAGCAGTTCTTC. Translated: CASSLAGNNEQFF.

This clone came up a few times. The V call is TRBV24-1, the J call TRBJ2-5; 15 bases are shared with TRBD2. V was clipped by 3 bases and J by 4 bases; unmatched bases: 2. Germline values: CDR1 KGHDR, CDR2 SFDVKD. There are 16 residues in the CDR3. The CDR3, as DNA: TGTGCCACCAGTGATGGGACTAGCGGGGGGCTAGAGACCCAGTACTTC. Translation gives CATSDGTSGGLETQYF.

This clone was picked up a small number of times. The CDR3 region is CASSEASNQPQHF. CDR3 nucleotide sequence: TGCGCCAGCAGTGAGGCCAGCAATCAGCCCCAGCATTTT. This chain links TRBV10-1 with TRBJ1-5; no clear D. V was pared by 2 bases and J by 1 base, with 3 bases between. CDR3 length equals 13 residues. The germline V gene encodes CDR1 WNHNN and CDR2 SYGVQD (reference sequence).

This clone has only a few counts. The chain combines TRBV28 with TRBJ1-6; the D gene is possibly TRBD1 (5 bases). CDR1 and CDR2 (germline): MDHEN, SYDVKM. This CDR3 spans 14 amino acids. V lost 2 bases and J 9 bases, leaving 11 bases between the germline ends. The chain's CDR3 is CASSLTDSRSPLHF. DNA for the CDR3: TGTGCCAGCAGTTTAACCGACAGTCGTTCACCCCTCCACTTT.

This clone was seen only a few times. V and J are TRBV30 and TRBJ1-4; TRBD1 agrees at 8 bases. Germline assignment: CDR1 GTSNPN and CDR2 SVGIG (reference sequence). The CDR3 has 15 amino acids. J gave up 7 bases and V 3 bases, and 10 bases lay outside the gene matches. The CDR3, as DNA: TGTGCCTGGAGAGGATTCGACAGGGGAGGTGAAAAACTGTTTTTT. The encoded protein is CAWRGFDRGGEKLFF.

The chain uses TRBV5-5 and TRBJ2-7; D not certain. From germline, CDR1 is SGHKS and CDR2 YYEKEE (reference sequence). The V end lost 3 bases, the J end lost 1 base, and 11 bases lay between the germline ends. CDR3 length: 14 amino acids. The CDR3 spells CASSSVSTSYEQYV. Here the CDR3 DNA reads TGTGCCAGCAGCTCCGTATCTACTTCCTACGAGCAGTACGTC.

This clone was picked up a small number of times. The V call is TRBV9, the J call TRBJ2-1; TRBD2 agrees at 7 bases. Trimming cost V 3 bases and J 8 bases; bases outside gene matches: 17. The CDR3 covers 17 residues. Germline values: CDR1 SGDLS, CDR2 YYNGEE. Here the CDR3 reads CASSERDSQLFPYEQFF. The CDR3 DNA reads as TGTGCCAGCAGCGAGCGGGACTCCCAGTTGTTTCCCTATGAGCAGTTCTTC.